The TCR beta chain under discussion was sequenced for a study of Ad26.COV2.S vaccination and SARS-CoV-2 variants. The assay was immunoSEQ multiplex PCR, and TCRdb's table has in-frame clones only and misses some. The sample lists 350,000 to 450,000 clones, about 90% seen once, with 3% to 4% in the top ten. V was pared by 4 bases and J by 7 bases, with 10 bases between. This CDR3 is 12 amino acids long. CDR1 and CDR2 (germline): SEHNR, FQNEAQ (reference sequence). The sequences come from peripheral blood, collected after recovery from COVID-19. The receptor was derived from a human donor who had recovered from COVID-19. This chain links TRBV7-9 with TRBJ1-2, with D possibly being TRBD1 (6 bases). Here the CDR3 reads CASSSQGAGYTF. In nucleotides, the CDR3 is TGTGCCAGCAGCTCACAGGGTGCTGGCTACACCTTC.